This entry lists 30 T cell receptor beta chains sequenced from one sample in a study of spatial heterogeneity in lung cancer. TCRdb re-called the 5' RACE reads with MiXCR, one entry per CDR3 protein. The table shows 110,000 or so distinct CDR3 sequences, with 10% to 13% occurring only once. Time point here: blood at routine non-recurrence follow-up after resection. This specimen consisted of PBMCs, obtained at follow-up. The origin of the receptors is a female donor with early-stage non-small cell lung cancer.

The genes are TRBV15 and TRBJ2-3; 14 nucleotides match TRBD2. Germline V gives CDR1 LNHNV, CDR2 YYDKDF (reference sequence). V lost 3 bases and J lost 5; bases outside the gene matches: 10. This CDR3 spans 18 amino acids. CDR3 nucleotide sequence: TGTGCCACCAGCAGCCCGGGACTAGCGGGAGTCCGTGGAGATACGCAGTATTTT. It translates to CATSSPGLAGVRGDTQYF.

This clonotype was seen many times. V gene TRBV5-1 combines with J gene TRBJ2-3; TRBD2 matches at 7 bases. The CDR3 is 14 amino acids. Germline loops: CDR1 SGHRS, CDR2 YFSETQ. V trimming: 9 bases; J trimming: 2 bases; junction bases outside the gene matches: 9. The DNA for the CDR3 is TGCGCCACTAAAGCGGGAACGATCACAGATACGCAGTATTTT. Protein sequence: CATKAGTITDTQYF. Full variable domain (rest looked up from reference TRBV5-1 and TRBJ2-3): KAGVTQTPRYLIKTRGQQVTLSCSPISGHRSVSWYQQTPGQGLQFLFEYFSETQRNKGNFPGRFSGRQFSNSRSEMNVSTLELGDSALYLCATKAGTITDTQYFGPGTRLTVL.

This clonotype was recorded at least ten times. The genes are TRBV6-1 and TRBJ2-4; 8 nucleotides match TRBD1. CDR1 and CDR2 from the germline V gene are MNHNS and SASEGT. This CDR3 has 20 residues. V trimming: 0 bases; J trimming: 0 bases; junction bases outside the gene matches: 13. CDR3 coding DNA: TGTGCCAGCAGTGAAGCGATTCTAGGACAGGGTAGCATAGCCAAAAACATTCAGTACTTC. Protein: CASSEAILGQGSIAKNIQYF.

V gene TRBV5-1 combines with J gene TRBJ2-1, with TRBD2 identical over 12 bases. There are 16 residues in the CDR3. CDR1 SGHRS and CDR2 YFSETQ come from the germline V gene. V lost 4 bases to trimming and J lost 6 bases; unmatched junction nucleotides: 8. CDR3 residues: CASSVGGLAGRNEQFF. The CDR3 region has the DNA TGCGCCAGCAGCGTTGGAGGACTAGCGGGACGCAATGAGCAGTTCTTC. Together with reference TRBV5-1 and TRBJ2-1, the CDR3 gives the full variable domain: KAGVTQTPRYLIKTRGQQVTLSCSPISGHRSVSWYQQTPGQGLQFLFEYFSETQRNKGNFPGRFSGRQFSNSRSEMNVSTLELGDSALYLCASSVGGLAGRNEQFFGPGTRLTVL.

This clonotype was recorded many times. The rearrangement uses TRBV19 and TRBJ2-4; 8 nucleotides align to TRBD1. This CDR3 region has 17 residues. CDR1 and CDR2 (germline): LNHDA, SQIVND (reference sequence). V dropped 5 bases and J dropped 4; count of bases not matched to a gene: 13. The DNA for the CDR3 is TGTGCCAGTAGTCGCTTTACCAGGGGGCCGGAGAAAAACATTCAGTACTTC. This translates into CASSRFTRGPEKNIQYF.

The V gene is TRBV12-3 or TRBV12-4, the J gene TRBJ2-3, with TRBD1 identical over 7 bases. The junction had 10 bases not matched to a gene; V was cut back by 6 bases and J by 4 bases. There are 15 residues in the CDR3. The CDR3, as DNA: TGTGCCAGCAGCATAGGACAGGTGGCGGCAGATACGCAGTATTTT. Its translation: CASSIGQVAADTQYF.

The table lists this clonotype with many counts. J is TRBJ2-7 and V is TRBV14; 9 bases fit TRBD2. Losses at the gene ends were 5 bases for V and 2 bases for J; bases not matched to a gene: 10. The CDR3 contains 16 residues. Germline V gene data show CDR1 as SGHDN and CDR2 as FVKESK. CDR3 DNA: TGTGCCAGCAGCGAAGCGATAGTAGCGGGAGCCTACGAGCAGTACTTC. Translating it yields CASSEAIVAGAYEQYF.

At least ten counts were recorded for this clonotype. The genes are TRBV4-2 and TRBJ2-3; 9 bases are a match to TRBD2. Per germline, CDR1 LGHNA and CDR2 YNFKEQ. The CDR3 is 17 residues long. J gave up 0 bases and V 4 bases, and 8 bases lay outside the gene matches. The CDR3 spells CASSPLGAGGSTDTQYF. The DNA for the CDR3 is TGTGCCAGCAGCCCCCTGGGAGCGGGAGGAAGCACAGATACGCAGTATTTT.

The genes are TRBV5-1 and TRBJ2-2; 12 positions agree with TRBD2. J gave up 5 bases and V 3 bases, and 5 bases lay outside the gene matches. CDR1 is SGHRS and CDR2 is YFSETQ in the germline V gene. The CDR3 has 16 residues. The CDR3 sequence: CASSSGLAGHTGELFF. The CDR3 DNA follows: TGCGCCAGCAGCTCCGGACTAGCGGGACATACCGGGGAGCTGTTTTTT. Full variable domain (outside the CDR3, taken from reference TRBV5-1 and TRBJ2-2): KAGVTQTPRYLIKTRGQQVTLSCSPISGHRSVSWYQQTPGQGLQFLFEYFSETQRNKGNFPGRFSGRQFSNSRSEMNVSTLELGDSALYLCASSSGLAGHTGELFFGEGSRLTVL.

J is TRBJ2-1 and V is TRBV29-1; D gene unclear. This CDR3 contains 15 residues. Germline loops: CDR1 SQVTM, CDR2 ANQGSEA. Trimming took off 0 bases at V and 4 bases at J, with 13 bases between the two ends. CDR3 nucleotide sequence: TGCAGCGTTGAAGATCGAACTCGCCGATACAATGAGCAGTTCTTC. As protein: CSVEDRTRRYNEQFF.

The genes are TRBV12-3 or TRBV12-4 and TRBJ1-3, with a tentative D call TRBD1 (5 bases). This CDR3 contains 15 residues. V was shortened by 4 bases and J by 3 bases, with 13 bases between the two germline ends. CDR3: CASSSTGPLGNTIYF. In DNA, the CDR3 is TGTGCCAGCAGTTCGACGGGGCCGCTTGGAAACACCATATATTTT.

This clonotype was observed a few times. The CDR3 DNA reads TGTGCCAGCAGCTTAGTGGCAGGGAATAATTCACCCCTCCACTTT. This encodes CASSLVAGNNSPLHF. The chain combines TRBV7-2 with TRBJ1-6, with D perhaps matching TRBD1 (5 bases). The CDR3 has 15 residues. The V end lost 1 base, the J end lost 5 bases, and 9 bases lay between the germline ends. Germline-derived CDR1 and CDR2 are SGHTA and FQGNSA.

The J gene is TRBJ1-1, the V gene TRBV27; 7 nucleotides line up with TRBD1. V dropped 0 bases and J dropped 10; count of bases not matched to a gene: 5. The CDR3 totals 13 residues. Germline V gene data show CDR1 as MNHEY and CDR2 as SMNVEV (reference sequence). The chain's CDR3 is CASSLSGGQRAFF. The CDR3 bases are TGTGCCAGCAGTTTATCGGGGGGACAGAGAGCTTTCTTT.

The genes are TRBV7-8 and TRBJ1-1; perhaps TRBD1 as D (6 bases). Per the germline V gene, CDR1 is SGHVS and CDR2 is FQNEAQ. The V gene lost 0 bases and the J gene lost 7 bases, with 12 bases spanning the gap. The CDR3 totals 14 residues. The chain's CDR3 is CASSLAPTGSEAFF. CDR3 in DNA: TGTGCCAGCAGCTTAGCACCGACAGGTAGTGAAGCTTTCTTT.

A few counts support this clonotype. The rearrangement uses TRBV5-4 and TRBJ1-4; 7 nucleotides line up with TRBD1. There are 15 residues in the CDR3. In germline, CDR1 is SGHNT, CDR2 YYREEE (reference sequence). J was trimmed by 7 bases and V by 3 bases; bases with no gene match: 9. The DNA of the CDR3 is TGTGCCAGCAGCTCCCGGGACAGACTTGCTGAAAAACTGTTTTTT. Translation: CASSSRDRLAEKLFF.

This clonotype was picked up a small number of times. The rearrangement links TRBV11-2 to TRBJ2-5, with D perhaps being TRBD1 or TRBD2 (5 bases each). The germline V gene has CDR1 SGHAT and CDR2 FQNNGV. The CDR3 length is 14 residues. The germline V and J ends were trimmed by 5 bases and 4 bases, with 14 bases remaining between them. The CDR3 coding sequence is TGTGCCAGCAGCCCTAGTGGGGGTAGAGAGACCCAGTACTTC. This sequence encodes CASSPSGGRETQYF.

The V and J genes are TRBV5-1 and TRBJ1-2; no firm D call. The CDR3 spans 12 residues. Trimming took off 5 bases at V and 1 base at J, with 6 bases between the two ends. In germline, CDR1 is SGHRS, CDR2 YFSETQ. In nucleotides, the CDR3 is TGCGCCAGCAGGGGAGATAACTATGGCTACACCTTC. As protein: CASRGDNYGYTF. Complete variable domain (other parts from reference TRBV5-1 and TRBJ1-2): KAGVTQTPRYLIKTRGQQVTLSCSPISGHRSVSWYQQTPGQGLQFLFEYFSETQRNKGNFPGRFSGRQFSNSRSEMNVSTLELGDSALYLCASRGDNYGYTFGSGTRLTVV.

At least ten counts were recorded for this clonotype. The V and J genes are TRBV28 and TRBJ2-1, with 10 bases aligning to TRBD2. Trimming at V came to 4 bases and at J to 2 bases, leaving 2 bases not matched to a gene. The CDR3 runs 15 residues. Looked up from germline, CDR1 is MDHEN and CDR2 is SYDVKM. CDR3 sequence reads: CASSSSGRAYNEQFF. The DNA of the CDR3 is TGTGCCAGCAGTTCAAGCGGGAGGGCCTACAATGAGCAGTTCTTC. Variable domain in full (rest from reference TRBV28 and TRBJ2-1): DVKVTQSSRYLVKRTGEKVFLECVQDMDHENMFWYRQDPGLGLRLIYFSYDVKMKEKGDIPEGYSVSREKKERFSLILESASTNQTSMYLCASSSSGRAYNEQFFGPGTRLTVL.

This rearrangement joins TRBV5-1 to TRBJ2-3, with 8 bases that match TRBD2. Unmatched junction bases numbered 7, after V lost 2 bases and J lost 5 bases. Per the germline V gene, CDR1 is SGHRS and CDR2 is YFSETQ. The CDR3 contains 15 residues. As DNA, the CDR3 is TGCGCCAGCAGCTTTTACGGGAGGGCCGGAGATACGCAGTATTTT. It specifies CASSFYGRAGDTQYF.

In this sample, this clonotype turned up many times. The chain has TRBV28 and TRBJ1-3; TRBD1 is a possible D gene (6 bases). Germline CDR1 and CDR2: MDHEN and SYDVKM. The CDR3 covers 15 residues. Trimming shortened V by 3 bases and J by 0 bases, and 9 bases separated the two germline ends. The CDR3 DNA follows: TGTGCCAGCAGTTTGGACAGTCCCTCTGGAAACACCATATATTTT. Translation gives CASSLDSPSGNTIYF.

The rearrangement joins TRBV2 to TRBJ1-5; D gene uncertain. Between the trimmed V and J ends, which lost 8 bases and 0 bases, there was a span of 8 bases. CDR3 length equals 13 residues. CDR1 is SNHLY, CDR2 FYNNEI, per germline. In DNA form, the CDR3 reads TGTGCCAGCCATAGGGATAGCAATCAGCCCCAGCATTTT. Protein sequence: CASHRDSNQPQHF. The full variable domain, in which reference TRBV2 and TRBJ1-5 provide the parts outside the CDR3, is EPEVTQTPSHQVTQMGQEVILRCVPISNHLYFYWYRQILGQKVEFLVSFYNNEISEKSEIFDDQFSVERPDGSNFTLKIRSTKLEDSAMYFCASHRDSNQPQHFGDGTRLSIL.

This clonotype came up many times. The chain joins TRBV7-2 to TRBJ2-1; weak D call: TRBD1 (6 bases). The CDR3 spans 15 residues. V was cut by 5 bases and J by 1 base, with 12 bases left in between. Germline V gene data show CDR1 as SGHTA and CDR2 as FQGNSA. The CDR3 nucleotides read TGTGCCAGCAGCCTTGATAGGGGGTCCTACAATGAGCAGTTCTTC. Its protein product is CASSLDRGSYNEQFF.

This clonotype was seen a handful of times. The chain couples TRBV29-1 to TRBJ2-1; D gene unclear. This CDR3 is 13 amino acids long. CDR1 is SQVTM, CDR2 ANQGSEA, per germline. The germline V and J ends were trimmed by 0 bases and 5 bases, with 8 bases remaining between them. The CDR3 DNA follows: TGCAGCGTTGAAGAAAACAGCCACAATGAGCAGTTCTTC. Its translation is CSVEENSHNEQFF.

Here the CDR3 reads CASSATGNTEAFF. The CDR3 DNA reads as TGTGCCAGCAGCGCGACAGGGAACACTGAAGCTTTCTTT. The chain uses TRBV6-1 and TRBJ1-1; perhaps TRBD1 as D (6 bases). The V end was cut by 6 bases, the J end by 1 base, with 9 bases between. The CDR3 is 13 amino acids. Germline CDR1 MNHNS, CDR2 SASEGT.

The chain links TRBV11-3 to TRBJ2-1; D perhaps matches TRBD1 (6 bases). The CDR3 runs to 15 residues. V lost 6 bases, J lost 0 bases, and 12 bases lay in between. Germline V gene sequence: CDR1 SGHNT, CDR2 YENEEA. Here the CDR3 reads CASSVLDSSYNEQFF. The CDR3 region has the DNA TGTGCCAGCAGTGTTTTGGACAGCTCCTACAATGAGCAGTTCTTC. Full variable domain (rest looked up from reference TRBV11-3 and TRBJ2-1): EAGVVQSPRYKIIEKKQPVAFWCNPISGHNTLYWYLQNLGQGPELLIRYENEEAVDDSQLPKDRFSAERLKGVDSTLKIQPAELGDSAVYLCASSVLDSSYNEQFFGPGTRLTVL.

The J gene is TRBJ1-6, the V gene TRBV27; 10 bases are a match to TRBD1. This CDR3 is 14 amino acids long. Germline V lookup: CDR1 MNHEY, CDR2 SMNVEV (reference sequence). Trimming cost V 7 bases and J 10 bases; bases outside gene matches: 7. Written as DNA, the CDR3 is TGTGCCAGCAAAAGACAGGGGGCCCGGTCACCCCTCCACTTT. Its translation is CASKRQGARSPLHF.

At least ten counts were recorded for this clonotype. The chain links TRBV12-3 or TRBV12-4 to TRBJ2-7; the D gene is possibly TRBD2 (5 bases). This CDR3 contains 13 residues. V lost 3 bases, J lost 3 bases, and 9 bases lay in between. CDR3 in amino acids: CASSFSGNYEQYF. CDR3 nucleotides: TGTGCCAGCAGTTTCTCGGGGAACTACGAGCAGTACTTC.

A few counts support this clonotype. This CDR3 reads CASSRGGTGNEKLFF. The CDR3 coding sequence is TGTGCCAGTAGTCGAGGGGGTACAGGGAATGAAAAACTGTTTTTT. The chain links TRBV19 to TRBJ1-4, with TRBD1 as a possible D gene (6 bases). Germline-derived CDR1 and CDR2 are LNHDA and SQIVND (reference sequence). Deletions cut 5 bases from V and 5 bases from J, with 15 bases between. CDR3 length: 15 amino acids.

This clonotype appeared many times. This chain uses TRBV6-5 with TRBJ2-4, with TRBD1 matching over 8 bases. V was pared by 5 bases and J by 3 bases, with 6 bases of the junction left unmatched. CDR1 is MNHEY and CDR2 is SVGAGI in the germline V gene. The CDR3 has 15 residues. The CDR3 is CASSQLGTGKNIQYF. The CDR3 DNA is TGTGCCAGCAGTCAGTTAGGGACAGGCAAAAACATTCAGTACTTC.

The J gene is TRBJ2-7, the V gene TRBV7-2, with 10 bases matching TRBD2. With V trimmed by 1 base and J by 6 bases, 6 bases remained unmatched. This CDR3 is built from 15 residues. The germline V gene has CDR1 SGHTA and CDR2 FQGNSA. CDR3 residues: CASSLVRLAGVEQYF. Written as DNA, the CDR3 is TGTGCCAGCAGCTTAGTTCGGCTAGCGGGAGTCGAGCAGTACTTC.